This is a list of T cell receptor beta chains from one sample in a study of T cell responses to AZD1222 COVID-19 vaccine. Assay: immunoSEQ multiplex PCR; the TCRdb copy retains only in-frame clones and omits some. The sample comprises roughly 130,000 clones, under 95% of which are singletons, and about 3% rests with the top ten. The specimen was peripheral blood, collected on day 0 of AZD1222 vaccination. The receptors shown here come from an adult in good health. Each CDR3 is given with its conserved first and last residue. The D gene is left open where the match is weak. The size of a clone is reported for some rows only, either as once, few or many, or as a class for expanded clones.

V gene,clone size,J gene,D gene,CDR3 protein,CDR3 DNA
TRBV10-1,-,TRBJ1-5,-,CASSESMDNGQPQHF,TGCGCCAGCAGTGAGTCGATGGACAACGGTCAGCCCCAGCATTTT
TRBV7-6,-,TRBJ2-1,TRBD2,CASSLTSVLFF,TGTGCCAGCAGCCTGACTAGCGTGTTGTTCTTC
TRBV7-9,-,TRBJ2-5,TRBD1,CASGPAHRGVESETQYF,TGTGCCAGCGGACCGGCGCACAGGGGCGTAGAGTCGGAGACCCAGTACTTC
TRBV5-6,-,TRBJ1-3,-,CASGGGGNTIYF,TGTGCCAGCGGGGGAGGCGGAAACACCATATATTTT
TRBV7-9,-,TRBJ1-2,-,CASSTTWTPSNYGYTF,TGTGCCAGCAGCACGACTTGGACACCCTCTAACTATGGCTACACCTTC
TRBV28,-,TRBJ2-5,TRBD2,CASSFGTSGNQGTQYF,TGTGCCAGCAGTTTTGGGACTAGCGGGAATCAGGGGACCCAGTACTTC
TRBV19,-,TRBJ1-5,-,CASSIEEGMRGNQPQHF,TGTGCCAGTAGTATAGAGGAGGGTATGAGGGGAAATCAGCCCCAGCATTTT
TRBV10-1,-,TRBJ2-5,-,CASSDPRAEETQYF,TGCGCCAGCAGTGACCCACGCGCGGAAGAGACCCAGTACTTC
TRBV28,-,TRBJ2-1,TRBD2,CASLYGRRPYNEQFF,TGTGCCAGCCTGTACGGGAGGCGACCCTACAATGAGCAGTTCTTC
TRBV4-3,once,TRBJ2-4,-,CASSQVGTGAKNIQYF,TGCGCCAGCAGCCAAGTCGGGACCGGGGCCAAAAACATTCAGTACTTC
TRBV6-5,-,TRBJ1-2,-,CASSLLGLARGGYTF,TGTGCCAGCAGCCTACTCGGCCTGGCTCGGGGAGGCTACACCTTC
TRBV27,-,TRBJ2-7,TRBD1,CASSFDSTGTAYEQYF,TGTGCCAGCAGTTTTGATTCAACCGGGACAGCCTACGAGCAGTACTTC
TRBV7-9,-,TRBJ1-2,-,CASSPGGTVGYTF,TGTGCCAGCAGCCCCGGGGGCACGGTCGGCTACACCTTC
TRBV19,few,TRBJ1-2,-,CASSIDLVRSAYGYTF,TGTGCCAGTAGTATAGATCTAGTCAGAAGCGCCTATGGCTACACCTTC
TRBV3-1/TRBV3-2,-,TRBJ2-2,-,CASSPVGGELFF,TGTGCCAGCAGCCCCGTAGGTGGGGAGCTGTTTTTT
TRBV19,-,TRBJ1-5,-,CASSIGGGYDQPQHF,TGTGCCAGTAGTATAGGTGGAGGGTATGATCAGCCCCAGCATTTT
TRBV27,-,TRBJ1-1,-,CASSFRKNTEAFF,TGTGCCAGCAGTTTCCGCAAGAACACTGAAGCTTTCTTT
TRBV12-3/TRBV12-4,-,TRBJ2-2,-,CASSFGELFF,TGTGCCAGCAGTTTCGGGGAGCTGTTTTTT
TRBV19,-,TRBJ1-5,-,CASSIGYRGNQPQHF,TGTGCCAGTAGTATAGGGTACAGGGGCAATCAGCCCCAGCATTTT
TRBV7-9,once,TRBJ1-2,-,CASSLAAATYGYTF,TGTGCCAGCAGCTTAGCCGCGGCAACCTATGGCTACACCTTC
TRBV25-1,once,TRBJ2-3,-,CASSYHLNEPDTQYF,TGTGCCAGCAGTTATCACTTAAACGAGCCAGATACGCAGTATTTT
TRBV19,-,TRBJ2-5,-,CASGRGEETQYF,TGTGCCAGCGGCAGGGGAGAGGAGACCCAGTACTTC